The clone carrying this T cell receptor beta chain was observed many times. This record comes from a study of T-cell memory formation after mild COVID-19. MiXCR, applied by TCRdb to the 5' RACE reads, yields one record per CDR3 protein. The repertoire holds roughly 410,000 distinct CDR3 sequences, with 20% to 25% as singletons. The CDR3 spans 13 residues. V shed 6 bases and J shed 8 bases, with 14 bases lying between them. The TCR was taken from an adult woman who had mild COVID-19 (a few samples of this study predate the infection). Cell type and time point are not known. Specimen: PBMCs or a T cell subset sorted from them (not recorded which). V gene TRBV12-3 or TRBV12-4 combines with J gene TRBJ1-5; D is possibly TRBD1 (6 bases). The chain's CDR3 is CASRTDRLEPQHF. The CDR3 region has the DNA TGTGCCAGCAGGACGGACAGACTTGAGCCCCAGCATTTT.